These 29 T cell receptor beta chains originate from one sample sequenced in a study of blood T cell repertoires in COVID-19. Method: immunoSEQ multiplex PCR; TCRdb's copy keeps in-frame clones and lacks some. This sample has 130,000 or so clones, with over 55% found just once. Sequencing used peripheral blood. The receptors were gathered from a woman in her 70s with acute or convalescent COVID-19.

The V and J genes are TRBV30 and TRBJ1-5; D ambiguous. The germline gives CDR1 GTSNPN, CDR2 SVGIG (reference sequence). The CDR3 runs 11 residues. The germline V and J ends were trimmed by 2 bases and 11 bases, with 10 bases remaining between them. CDR3 bases: TGTGCCTGGAGTCTAGGCAAGGCCCAGCATTTT. It encodes CAWSLGKAQHF.

The CDR3 here is CASSHGGIQETQYF. The CDR3 nucleotides read TGTGCCAGCTCACACGGGGGGATCCAAGAGACCCAGTACTTC. V and J are TRBV18 and TRBJ2-5, with 7 positions matching TRBD2. Germline CDR1 is KGHSH and CDR2 is LQKENI. The trim removed 4 bases at V and 1 base at J, leaving 3 bases unmatched. This CDR3 spans 14 amino acids. Looking up the rest from reference TRBV18 and TRBJ2-5 gives the full variable domain: NAGVMQNPRHLVRRRGQEARLRCSPMKGHSHVYWYRQLPEEGLKFMVYLQKENIIDESGMPKERFSAEFPKEGPSILRIQQVVRGDSAAYFCASSHGGIQETQYFGPGTRLLVL.

This chain uses TRBV2 with TRBJ2-7; D call uncertain. V lost 6 bases and J lost 0, with 15 bases in between. This CDR3 contains 15 residues. In germline, CDR1 is SNHLY, CDR2 FYNNEI. The CDR3 DNA reads TGTGCCAGCAGAAGAAGCCCTAAAGACTCCTACGAGCAGTACTTC. Translated: CASRRSPKDSYEQYF.

The genes are TRBV25-1 and TRBJ1-1; TRBD1 aligns across 8 bases. J was trimmed by 7 bases and V by 6 bases; bases with no gene match: 16. CDR3 size: 16 residues. Germline loops: CDR1 MGHDK, CDR2 SYGVNS. The CDR3 region is CASSRPAGTGGGEAFF. Here the CDR3 DNA reads TGTGCCAGCAGCAGACCAGCCGGGACAGGAGGGGGTGAAGCTTTCTTT.

A few counts support this clone. The V and J genes are TRBV18 and TRBJ1-3; TRBD1 agrees at 9 bases. The CDR3 totals 15 residues. The J segment lost 4 bases and the V segment lost 3 bases, leaving 4 bases of the junction unmatched. The germline CDR1 and CDR2 sequences are KGHSH and LQKENI. The CDR3 loop is CASSPPGTGGNTIYF. CDR3 coding DNA: TGTGCCAGCTCACCTCCCGGGACAGGGGGAAACACCATATATTTT.

This clone was detected only a few times. The gene calls are TRBV7-2 and TRBJ2-1; 8 bases are shared with TRBD2. The CDR3 spans 15 residues. From germline, CDR1 is SGHTA and CDR2 FQGNSA. V shed 1 base, J shed 2 bases, and the junction held 1 base outside the gene matches. As DNA, the CDR3 is TGTGCCAGCAGCTTAGGGACTAGCACCTACAATGAGCAGTTCTTC. Translating gives CASSLGTSTYNEQFF.

The V and J genes are TRBV7-9 and TRBJ2-5, with D possibly being TRBD2 (6 bases). With 6 bases removed from V and 0 bases from J, the gap between germline ends came to 14 bases. The V gene's germline CDR1 is SEHNR and CDR2 FQNEAQ (reference sequence). This CDR3 has 15 amino acids. The DNA for the CDR3 is TGTGCCAGCAGGTTTTCCGGAGGGTACCAAGAGACCCAGTACTTC. Translating it yields CASRFSGGYQETQYF.

This clone showed up many times. The chain combines TRBV28 with TRBJ2-5; 14 nucleotides match TRBD2. There are 18 residues in the CDR3. From germline, CDR1 is MDHEN and CDR2 SYDVKM. After removal of 6 bases from V and 1 base from J, the junction contained 10 bases not matched to a gene. The CDR3 loop reads CASSPQGLAGVSQETQYF. In DNA form, the CDR3 reads TGTGCCAGCAGCCCACAGGGACTAGCGGGAGTTTCCCAAGAGACCCAGTACTTC.

The sample holds many counts of this clone. V and J are TRBV6-6 and TRBJ1-1; 8 nucleotides match TRBD1. V lost 2 bases, J lost 3 bases, and 2 bases stayed unmatched. This CDR3 comprises 14 residues. Germline CDR1 reads MNHNY; CDR2 reads SVGAGI (reference sequence). Here the CDR3 reads CASSYDRGDTEAFF. Written as DNA, the CDR3 is TGTGCCAGCAGTTACGACAGGGGTGACACTGAAGCTTTCTTT.

V and J are TRBV7-9 and TRBJ1-1, with no clear D. This CDR3 contains 11 residues. In germline, CDR1 is SEHNR, CDR2 FQNEAQ (reference sequence). V gave up 2 bases and J gave up 9 bases, with 7 bases separating them. DNA of the CDR3: TGTGCCAGCAGCTTACGGTTCCAAGCTTTCTTT. Its protein is CASSLRFQAFF.

This clone turned up a few times. The chain is built from TRBV28 and TRBJ1-2; D gene ambiguous. The germline gives CDR1 MDHEN, CDR2 SYDVKM. V was cut by 5 bases and J by 5 bases, with 12 bases left in between. The CDR3 is made up of 13 amino acids. The CDR3 coding sequence is TGTGCCAGCAGTATACAATCATTGTATGGCTACACCTTC. Its translation is CASSIQSLYGYTF.

The genes are TRBV15 and TRBJ2-5, with D uncertain. The germline V gene has CDR1 LNHNV and CDR2 YYDKDF (reference sequence). This CDR3 region has 15 residues. The ends were cut back, 4 bases at V and 4 bases at J, with 16 bases in the middle. The CDR3 DNA reads as TGTGCCACCAGCAAAAACTTACCAAATCGAGAGACCCAGTACTTC. It specifies CATSKNLPNRETQYF.

This clone has more than one count but fewer than ten. The chain is built from TRBV5-8 and TRBJ1-1; 9 nucleotides align to TRBD1. The CDR3 loop spans 15 amino acids. Germline loops: CDR1 SGHTS, CDR2 YDEGEE. Losses at the gene ends were 2 bases for V and 1 base for J; bases not matched to a gene: 3. In DNA, the CDR3 is TGTGCCAGCAGCTTAACGGGACAGGGGAACACTGAAGCTTTCTTT. Its protein product is CASSLTGQGNTEAFF. Complete variable domain (other parts from reference TRBV5-8 and TRBJ1-1): EAGVTQSPTHLIKTRGQQATLRCSPISGHTSVYWYQQALGLGLQFLLWYDEGEERNRGNFPPRFSGRQFPNYSSELNVNALELEDSALYLCASSLTGQGNTEAFFGQGTRLTVV.

This clone was detected a few times. The chain joins TRBV5-4 to TRBJ2-3, with D possibly matching TRBD2 (6 bases). CDR1 and CDR2 from the germline V gene are SGHNT and YYREEE (reference sequence). The ends were cut back, 0 bases at V and 2 bases at J, with 10 bases in the middle. The CDR3 has 15 amino acids. The CDR3 sequence: CASSLDAGSTDTQYF. The CDR3 bases are TGTGCCAGCAGCTTGGATGCGGGGTCCACAGATACGCAGTATTTT.

This clone was observed a few times. Relative to the germline gene, one junction end is altered; a read error may explain this. This chain's CDR3 is CASSYSGGGDTIYF. In DNA form, the CDR3 reads TGTGCCAGCAGTTACTCCGGGGGTGGAGACACCATATATTTT. The rearrangement links TRBV6-5 to TRBJ1-3; weak D call: TRBD1 (5 bases). The CDR3 contains 14 residues. Germline CDR1 is MNHEY and CDR2 is SVGAGI.

The genes are TRBV2 and TRBJ1-6, with D hard to call. From germline, CDR1 is SNHLY and CDR2 FYNNEI. The V and J ends lost 4 bases and 8 bases respectively, with 12 bases between them. This CDR3 comprises 14 residues. CDR3 protein: CASSGTGGDSPLHF. Written as DNA, the CDR3 is TGTGCCAGCAGTGGTACCGGCGGGGATTCACCCCTCCACTTT.

This clone was counted only a few times. The gene calls are TRBV5-6 and TRBJ2-7; 10 bases agree with TRBD1. This CDR3 region has 14 residues. V was pared by 4 bases and J by 4 bases, with 5 bases of the junction left unmatched. Germline V CDR1 and CDR2: SGHDT, YYEEEE. Here the CDR3 DNA reads TGTGCCAGCAGCACCGGGACAGGGGCGTACGAGCAGTACTTC. Encoded protein: CASSTGTGAYEQYF.

This clone showed up many times. The chain combines TRBV19 with TRBJ1-2, with TRBD1 matching over 9 bases. The CDR3 runs 14 residues. J gave up 1 base and V 6 bases, and 3 bases lay outside the gene matches. Germline assignment: CDR1 LNHDA and CDR2 SQIVND (reference sequence). The CDR3 region is CASSRTGDNYGYTF. The CDR3 region has the DNA TGTGCCAGTAGCAGGACAGGGGATAACTATGGCTACACCTTC.

This clone showed up many times. V and J are TRBV27 and TRBJ2-7; D is uncertain. V gave up 1 base and J gave up 0 bases, with 4 bases separating them. The CDR3 extends over 13 amino acids. The V gene's germline CDR1 is MNHEY and CDR2 SMNVEV (reference sequence). The CDR3 region has the DNA TGTGCCAGCAGTTTATGTCTCTCCTACGAGCAGTACTTC. Protein: CASSLCLSYEQYF.

This clone was detected a few times. The rearrangement joins TRBV7-8 to TRBJ1-5; D uncertain. V lost 2 bases and J lost 1, with 9 bases in between. The CDR3 is made up of 15 amino acids. Germline V lookup: CDR1 SGHVS, CDR2 FQNEAQ. CDR3 region: CASSLYSGSNQPQHF. CDR3 coding DNA: TGTGCCAGCAGCTTATATTCCGGGAGCAATCAGCCCCAGCATTTT. Filled out from reference TRBV7-8 and TRBJ1-5, the complete variable domain reads GAGVSQSPRYKVAKRGQDVALRCDPISGHVSLFWYQQALGQGPEFLTYFQNEAQLDKSGLPSDRFFAERPEGSVSTLKIQRTQQEDSAVYLCASSLYSGSNQPQHFGDGTRLSIL.

This clone has more than one count but fewer than ten. The chain uses TRBV7-2 and TRBJ2-3, with TRBD2 identical over 8 bases. The ends lost 1 base at V and 4 bases at J; junction bases unmatched: 10. CDR1 is SGHTA, CDR2 FQGNSA, per germline. The CDR3 runs 17 residues. The CDR3 protein is CASSLEFAGGPPDTQYF. CDR3 coding DNA: TGTGCCAGCAGCTTAGAGTTTGCGGGGGGCCCCCCAGATACGCAGTATTTT.

The chain carries TRBV6-5 and TRBJ2-1, with 9 bases fitting TRBD1. The CDR3 loop spans 15 amino acids. Germline CDR1 MNHEY, CDR2 SVGAGI. V was pared by 5 bases and J by 6 bases, with 8 bases of the junction left unmatched. The CDR3 spells CASSPRDRASNEQFF. DNA for the CDR3: TGTGCCAGCAGTCCCCGGGACAGGGCTAGCAATGAGCAGTTCTTC.

The chain recombines TRBV27 with TRBJ1-5, with 9 bases fitting TRBD1. From germline, CDR1 is MNHEY and CDR2 SMNVEV (reference sequence). The length of the CDR3 is 15 residues. With V trimmed by 6 bases and J by 7 bases, 10 bases remained unmatched. CDR3: CASSLGQGFRQPQHF. CDR3 nucleotides: TGTGCCAGCAGCCTCGGACAGGGGTTTCGACAGCCCCAGCATTTT.

This clone has a handful of counts. The chain couples TRBV7-8 to TRBJ1-3; the D is unclear. The CDR3 contains 13 residues. In germline, CDR1 is SGHVS, CDR2 FQNEAQ. V was pared by 3 bases and J by 7 bases, with 10 bases between. The CDR3 reads CASSLNRENTIYF. The CDR3 nucleotides read TGTGCCAGCAGCTTGAATCGCGAGAACACCATATATTTT.

This chain joins TRBV7-6 and TRBJ1-4; TRBD1 might be the D (5 bases). The CDR3 covers 15 residues. V lost 1 base, J lost 8 bases, and 14 bases lay in between. Germline V gene data show CDR1 as SGHVS and CDR2 as FNYEAQ. The CDR3 sequence: CASSLGGRDGEKLFF. CDR3 DNA sequence: TGTGCCAGCAGCTTAGGGGGCAGGGATGGGGAAAAACTGTTTTTT.

The chain combines TRBV11-2 with TRBJ2-7; 7 bases are a match to TRBD1. Trimming took 1 base from V and 3 from J; bases not matched to a gene: 6. The CDR3 runs 15 residues. The germline CDR1 and CDR2 sequences are SGHAT and FQNNGV. The CDR3 DNA reads TGTGCCAGCAGCTTAGCCCCCGGGACAGTCTACGAGCAGTACTTC. Protein product: CASSLAPGTVYEQYF.

V and J are TRBV5-6 and TRBJ2-1; a possible D gene is TRBD2 (6 bases). Germline-derived CDR1 and CDR2 are SGHDT and YYEEEE. This CDR3 is built from 18 residues. V lost 2 bases and J 2 bases, leaving 20 bases between the germline ends. The CDR3 nucleotides are TGTGCCAGCAGCTTTATCAAGGCTCCCGGGAGAACCTACAATGAGCAGTTCTTC. Translation gives CASSFIKAPGRTYNEQFF.

This chain uses TRBV5-1 with TRBJ2-5, with 8 nucleotides matching TRBD1. CDR1 SGHRS and CDR2 YFSETQ come from the germline V gene. The CDR3 is 14 residues long. The trim removed 4 bases at V and 4 bases at J, leaving 6 bases unmatched. As DNA, the CDR3 is TGCGCCAGCAGCCGTAATACAGGGGGAGAGACCCAGTACTTC. Translating gives CASSRNTGGETQYF.

The chain couples TRBV19 to TRBJ1-5; D is undetermined. Deletions cut 3 bases from V and 6 bases from J, with 9 bases between. This CDR3 contains 13 residues. In germline, CDR1 is LNHDA, CDR2 SQIVND (reference sequence). The CDR3 nucleotides read TGTGCCAGTAGTATTTTGGGCGTTCAGCCCCAGCATTTT. Protein: CASSILGVQPQHF.